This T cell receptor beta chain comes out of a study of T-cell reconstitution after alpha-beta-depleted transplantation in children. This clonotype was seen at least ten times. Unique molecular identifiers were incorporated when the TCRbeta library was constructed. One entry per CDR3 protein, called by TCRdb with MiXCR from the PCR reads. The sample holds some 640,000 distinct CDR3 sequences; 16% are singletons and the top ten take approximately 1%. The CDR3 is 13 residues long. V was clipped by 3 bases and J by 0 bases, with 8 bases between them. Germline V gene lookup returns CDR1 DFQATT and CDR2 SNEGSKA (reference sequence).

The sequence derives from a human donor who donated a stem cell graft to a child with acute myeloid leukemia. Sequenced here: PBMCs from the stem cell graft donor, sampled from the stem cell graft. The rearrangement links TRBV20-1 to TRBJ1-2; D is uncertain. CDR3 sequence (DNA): TGCAGTGCTAGCCTGGTATCTAACTATGGCTACACCTTC. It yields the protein CSASLVSNYGYTF.